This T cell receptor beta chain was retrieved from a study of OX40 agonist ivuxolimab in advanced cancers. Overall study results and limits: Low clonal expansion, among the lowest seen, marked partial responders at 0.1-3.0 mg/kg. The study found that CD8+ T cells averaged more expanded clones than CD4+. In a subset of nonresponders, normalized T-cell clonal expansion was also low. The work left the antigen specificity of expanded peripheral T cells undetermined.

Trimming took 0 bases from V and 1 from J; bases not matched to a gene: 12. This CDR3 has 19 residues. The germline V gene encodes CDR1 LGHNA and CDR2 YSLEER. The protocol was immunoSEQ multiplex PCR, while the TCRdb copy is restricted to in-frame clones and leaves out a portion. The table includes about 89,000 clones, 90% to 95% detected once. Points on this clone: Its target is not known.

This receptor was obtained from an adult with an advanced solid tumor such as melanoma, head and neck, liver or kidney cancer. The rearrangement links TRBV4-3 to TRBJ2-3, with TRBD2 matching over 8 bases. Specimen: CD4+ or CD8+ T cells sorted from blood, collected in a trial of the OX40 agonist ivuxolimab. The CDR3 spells CASSQDWAGGRRRTDTQYF. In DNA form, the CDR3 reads TGCGCCAGCAGCCAAGATTGGGCGGGGGGCCGGCGTCGCACAGATACGCAGTATTTT.